This T cell receptor (beta chain) is drawn from a study of T cells in localized non-small cell lung cancer (dated by TCRdb to the early 2020s). For the wider study: The study examined T cell repertoires in under 300 patients with early-stage NSCLC and compared tumors with uninvolved tumor-adjacent lungs. All 220 or so NSCLC patients in the cohort were treatment-naive and had localized lung tumors that were resected. The mean age of the NSCLC patients was less than 70 years, with 120 to 150 men and 85 to 110 women. Findings and caveats that apply to the study as a whole: A median of about 53 of the top 100 tumor clones were detected in paired uninvolved adjacent lung, and about 29 of these tumor clones were also found among the top 100 clones of the paired uninvolved adjacent lung. Because of the exploratory design, TCR variables were selected using unadjusted p-values without false-discovery rate correction. Uninvolved tumor-adjacent lung showed the highest T cell clonality, higher than tumor, which suggests more focused antigenic responses in the adjacent lung. Longer overall survival was associated with higher T cell density in blood, whereas shorter survival was associated with higher clonality in adjacent lung. Because multi-region tumor sequencing was not performed, intratumor heterogeneity could not be ruled out.

TCR beta CDR3 regions were sequenced from DNA using the immunoSEQ Assay. For the original study's pipeline: T cell density was computed as TCR beta template counts normalized to usable DNA estimated by amplifying housekeeping genes. Using the preseqR package, richness was estimated by extrapolating to 120,000 templates for tissue samples and 400,000 templates for PBMC samples. Clonality was defined by subtracting Pielou's evenness from one. Tissue-enriched TCRs were identified through differential abundance testing performed on productive amino-acid clonotypes, with a minimum total count of 5 and an alpha of 0.1. Repertoire overlap between compartments was quantified with the Jaccard Index and Morisita Overlap Index. GLIPH clustered TCR beta CDR3s with public tetramer-defined viral CDR3s; viral motifs required at least three viral sequences plus V-gene enrichment. TCRdb mirrors the immuneACCESS table, restricted to in-frame sequences. Some clones are absent from its copies; in checked studies, under half trace to an unresolved V gene, and the reason for the others is unknown. The V and J calls and clone size are taken from that table; D and trimming were inferred from the DNA. This sample gives about 52,000 clones in total; roughly 88% of them show up just once. The top ten constitute 18% of the sample.

CDR1 and CDR2 (SGHTA, FQGTGA) derive from the germline V gene. Counted from cysteine to phenylalanine, this CDR3 has 13 amino acids. Only the CDR3 DNA stays, 39 bases, in frame from base 1. Clipping removes 3 bases from V and 5 bases from J, with 2 as the unmatched junction base count. At diagnosis, tumor, uninvolved tumor-adjacent lung and peripheral blood were collected and then preserved as a mix of FFPE and fresh-frozen material. For TCR repertoire profiling, blood samples were analyzed as peripheral blood mononuclear cells. A note on this clone: Its antigen specificity is not known. No much larger clone is present one base from it, and per-base qualities are unavailable.

The receptor comes from a male donor aged 60 or over with stage III squamous cell lung carcinoma. This chain joins TRBV7-3 to TRBJ2-5; 8 bases in the middle match TRBD1. The specimen was peripheral blood, collected before any cancer treatment. This receptor has the CDR3 CASSFSGGETQYF. The nucleotides are TGTGCCAGCAGCTTTTCAGGGGGCGAGACCCAGTACTTC.